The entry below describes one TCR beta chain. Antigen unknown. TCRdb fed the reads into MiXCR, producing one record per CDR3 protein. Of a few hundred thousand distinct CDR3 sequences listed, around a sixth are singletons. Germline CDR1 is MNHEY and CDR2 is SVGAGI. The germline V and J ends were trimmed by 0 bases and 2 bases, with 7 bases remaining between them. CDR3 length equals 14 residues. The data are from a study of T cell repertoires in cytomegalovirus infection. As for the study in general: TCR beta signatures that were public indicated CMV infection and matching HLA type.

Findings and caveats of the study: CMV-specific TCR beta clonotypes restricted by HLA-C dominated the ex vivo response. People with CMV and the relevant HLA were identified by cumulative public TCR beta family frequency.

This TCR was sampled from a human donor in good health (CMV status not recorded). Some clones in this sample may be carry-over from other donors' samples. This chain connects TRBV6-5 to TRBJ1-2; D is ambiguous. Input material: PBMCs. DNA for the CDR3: TGTGCCAGCAGTTACTCGACACGAAACTATGGCTACACCTTC. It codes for CASSYSTRNYGYTF.